Below, 21 T cell receptor beta chains from the same sample are listed, as sequenced in a study of early T cells in non-severe SARS-CoV-2 infection (dated by TCRdb to about 2021). Libraries were constructed by 5' RACE. For sequencing, a NextSeq 500 was employed. In TCRdb, the public reads were trimmed at Q25 with fastp and aligned with MiXCR, with productive beta chains retained. Entries that share a CDR3 protein sequence are merged under the most common genes and DNA. The sample yields tens of thousands of distinct CDR3 sequences; 9.5% to 15% were counted once. 1.5% to 2% of the sample lies in the top ten. Material for sequencing was whole blood. The receptors originated from an adult who was a healthcare worker with PCR-confirmed SARS-CoV-2 infection or an uninfected control (not recorded which).

This clonotype ranks as medium-sized. The chain combines TRBV29-1 with TRBJ1-1; 8 bases agree with TRBD1. The CDR3 contains 11 residues. The trim removed 6 bases at V and 8 bases at J, leaving 5 bases unmatched. Germline CDR1 and CDR2: SQVTM and ANQGSEA. Here the CDR3 reads CSVPGGREAFF. Written as DNA, the CDR3 is TGCAGCGTCCCAGGGGGCAGGGAAGCTTTCTTT.

A few counts support this clonotype. DNA for the CDR3: TGTGCCAGCAGCTTAGGACACGCTTATTCACCCCTCCACTTT. This gives the protein CASSLGHAYSPLHF. This rearrangement joins TRBV7-2 to TRBJ1-6; D is uncertain. In germline, CDR1 is SGHTA, CDR2 FQGNSA. V was trimmed by 1 base and J by 8 bases, leaving 9 bases between them. This CDR3 has 14 residues.

This clonotype was observed at least ten times. The chain links TRBV18 to TRBJ2-7; the D call may be TRBD1 or TRBD2 (5 bases each). The CDR3 spans 15 residues. Deletions cut 5 bases from V and 0 bases from J, with 14 bases between. Germline-derived CDR1 and CDR2 are KGHSH and LQKENI. In DNA form, the CDR3 reads TGTGCCAGCTCATCCAGGTGGGGGACCTCCTACGAGCAGTACTTC. Residues: CASSSRWGTSYEQYF.

J is TRBJ1-4 and V is TRBV9; no reliable D call. The CDR3 consists of 15 residues. Germline CDR1 SGDLS, CDR2 YYNGEE. The V end lost 0 bases, the J end lost 4 bases, and 10 bases lay between the germline ends. The CDR3 protein is CASSVAADHNEKLFF. The CDR3 nucleotides read TGTGCCAGCAGCGTAGCGGCCGATCATAATGAAAAACTGTTTTTT.

This clonotype has ten or more counts. This rearrangement joins TRBV4-3 to TRBJ1-1; D unclear. Deletions cut 8 bases from V and 3 bases from J, with 13 bases between. The CDR3 is 13 residues long. CDR1 and CDR2 from the germline V gene are LGHNA and YSLEER. The CDR3 DNA sequence: TGCGCCAGCTCGTCACTGGGAGACACTGAAGCTTTCTTT. Its protein is CASSSLGDTEAFF.

This clonotype showed up many times. This chain links TRBV24-1 with TRBJ2-3; no definite D call. Germline assignment: CDR1 KGHDR and CDR2 SFDVKD. The CDR3 loop spans 13 amino acids. V gave up 11 bases and J gave up 2 bases, with 13 bases separating them. CDR3 sequence (DNA): TGTGCCATCTCAGATAGTTTCACAGATACGCAGTATTTT. Protein: CAISDSFTDTQYF.

The chain is built from TRBV30 and TRBJ1-3; D is undetermined. The germline V gene encodes CDR1 GTSNPN and CDR2 SVGIG (reference sequence). V shed 0 bases and J shed 3 bases, with 12 bases lying between them. The CDR3 covers 15 residues. Here the CDR3 DNA reads TGTGCCTGGAGTGTCAGTATGGCGCATGGAAACACCATATATTTT. As protein: CAWSVSMAHGNTIYF.

This clonotype has a handful of counts. This chain uses TRBV13 with TRBJ2-7; 7 nucleotides line up with TRBD1. Trimming at V came to 5 bases and at J to 5 bases, leaving 6 bases not matched to a gene. This CDR3 is 13 amino acids long. Germline CDR1 reads PRHDT; CDR2 reads FYEKMQ (reference sequence). DNA of the CDR3: TGTGCCAGCAGCCTCCTAACAGGGGACGAGCAGTACTTC. Protein product: CASSLLTGDEQYF.

This clonotype was counted ten times or more. This rearrangement joins TRBV10-3 to TRBJ1-4, with D perhaps TRBD1 (6 bases). Trimming shortened V by 4 bases and J by 3 bases, and 6 bases separated the two germline ends. CDR3 length equals 13 residues. Germline values: CDR1 ENHRY, CDR2 SYGVKD. The CDR3 DNA reads as TGTGCCATCAGTGGGACAGCTAATGAAAAACTGTTTTTT. This encodes CAISGTANEKLFF.

This clonotype was seen a few times. The chain couples TRBV5-8 to TRBJ1-6; 8 nucleotides line up with TRBD1. CDR1 is SGHTS, CDR2 YDEGEE, per germline. The trim removed 3 bases at V and 7 bases at J, leaving 3 bases unmatched. The CDR3 runs 14 residues. In DNA form, the CDR3 reads TGTGCCAGCAGCTGGGGACAGGTCAATTCACCCCTCCACTTT. Translation gives CASSWGQVNSPLHF.

A few counts support this clonotype. This sequence joins TRBV12-3 or TRBV12-4 and TRBJ2-4; D is undetermined. V was pared by 0 bases and J by 4 bases, with 10 bases between. The CDR3 covers 15 residues. The CDR3 sequence: CASSLAGLGKNIQYF. The DNA of the CDR3 is TGTGCCAGCAGTTTAGCGGGCCTGGGGAAAAACATTCAGTACTTC.

The sample holds many counts of this clonotype. The rearrangement joins TRBV11-2 to TRBJ1-5; 9 positions match TRBD1. Unmatched junction bases numbered 5, after V lost 5 bases and J lost 6 bases. This CDR3 region has 14 residues. CDR1 and CDR2 (germline): SGHAT, FQNNGV. For the CDR3, the DNA is TGTGCCAGCAGCATCGGGACAGGGAGTCAGCCCCAGCATTTT. This gives the protein CASSIGTGSQPQHF.

The chain employs TRBV2 and TRBJ1-1; the D is unclear. Germline values: CDR1 SNHLY, CDR2 FYNNEI. This CDR3 is built from 13 residues. V was clipped by 7 bases and J by 5 bases, with 14 bases between them. The CDR3 sequence: CASTFIVVTEAFF. The CDR3 region has the DNA TGTGCCAGCACCTTCATTGTGGTAACTGAAGCTTTCTTT.

This clonotype showed up many times. The chain recombines TRBV11-1 with TRBJ1-1; no clear D. Trimming removed 4 bases from V and 1 base from J, with 7 bases in between. The CDR3 contains 13 residues. The germline gives CDR1 SGHAT, CDR2 FQDESV (reference sequence). CDR3 coding DNA: TGTGCCAGCAGCTCTAACAGGAACACTGAAGCTTTCTTT. Translation gives CASSSNRNTEAFF.

The chain links TRBV5-1 to TRBJ2-5; D possibly corresponds to TRBD2 (6 bases). Germline V CDR1 and CDR2: SGHRS, YFSETQ. The CDR3 is 15 amino acids. V shed 2 bases and J shed 2 bases, with 13 bases lying between them. The CDR3 protein is CASSFHAGWQETQYF. The CDR3, as DNA: TGCGCCAGCAGCTTCCATGCGGGGTGGCAAGAGACCCAGTACTTC.

This clonotype was recorded a few times. The rearrangement joins TRBV5-1 to TRBJ2-7; D gene unclear. Germline values: CDR1 SGHRS, CDR2 YFSETQ. V lost 0 bases to trimming and J lost 0 bases, with 7 bases between them. The CDR3 contains 14 residues. CDR3 in amino acids: CASSLVGLSYEQYF. The DNA of the CDR3 is TGCGCCAGCAGCTTGGTGGGTCTCTCCTACGAGCAGTACTTC.

A few counts support this clonotype. The V gene is TRBV5-6, the J gene TRBJ1-3; 7 nucleotides align to TRBD1. CDR3 length equals 17 residues. V trimming: 7 bases; J trimming: 7 bases; junction bases outside the gene matches: 20. Germline-derived CDR1 and CDR2 are SGHDT and YYEEEE. The CDR3 nucleotides read TGTGCCAGCGGGGATTCCTACAGGGGAGGCAGACGGAACACCATATATTTT. Amino acid sequence: CASGDSYRGGRRNTIYF.

This clonotype was counted at least ten times. This chain links TRBV7-2 with TRBJ2-1; no firm D call. The germline gives CDR1 SGHTA, CDR2 FQGNSA. The CDR3 extends over 15 amino acids. V was shortened by 0 bases and J by 1 base, with 7 bases between the two germline ends. In DNA, the CDR3 is TGTGCCAGCAGCTTAGCGATAGGATCCTACAATGAGCAGTTCTTC. The encoded protein is CASSLAIGSYNEQFF.

This clonotype has only a few counts. V is TRBV20-1 and J is TRBJ2-7; TRBD1 matches 9 bases. V lost 4 bases and J lost 3; bases outside the gene matches: 10. Germline V gene data show CDR1 as DFQATT and CDR2 as SNEGSKA (reference sequence). CDR3 length: 15 residues. CDR3 in amino acids: CSANKGQGGGYEQYF. The CDR3 nucleotides read TGCAGTGCTAATAAGGGACAGGGTGGGGGCTACGAGCAGTACTTC.

The chain joins TRBV4-1 to TRBJ1-1; D is perhaps TRBD1 (5 bases). Trimming cost V 1 base and J 4 bases, with 13 bases left between them. This CDR3 is built from 15 residues. Germline lookup yields CDR1 MGHRA and CDR2 YSYEKL. The CDR3 sequence: CASSQVAGTFTEAFF. The CDR3 coding sequence is TGCGCCAGCAGCCAAGTAGCAGGGACGTTCACTGAAGCTTTCTTT.

There are a few counts of this clonotype. This could be a read error, since a much larger clone is one nucleotide away. The CDR3 DNA follows: TGTGCCAGCAGCCAAACAGCGGGGGTTAAAACGCAGTATTTT. This codes for CASSQTAGVKTQYF. The J gene is TRBJ2-3, the V gene TRBV3-1; 8 positions agree with TRBD2. J gave up 9 bases and V 2 bases, and 7 bases lay outside the gene matches. CDR3 length equals 14 residues. Per germline, CDR1 LGHDT and CDR2 YNNKEL (reference sequence).